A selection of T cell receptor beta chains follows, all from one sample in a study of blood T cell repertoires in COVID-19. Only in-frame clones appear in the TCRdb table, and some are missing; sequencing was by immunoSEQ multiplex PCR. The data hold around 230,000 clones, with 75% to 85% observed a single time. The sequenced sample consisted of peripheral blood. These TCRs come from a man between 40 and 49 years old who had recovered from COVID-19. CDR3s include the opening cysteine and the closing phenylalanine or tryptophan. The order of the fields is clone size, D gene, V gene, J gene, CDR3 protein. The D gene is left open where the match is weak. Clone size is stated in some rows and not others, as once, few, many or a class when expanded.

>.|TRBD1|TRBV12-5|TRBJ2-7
CASAEDRAVGEQYF
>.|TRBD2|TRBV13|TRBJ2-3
CASSFQLAGNTDTQYF
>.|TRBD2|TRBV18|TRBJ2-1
CASSHTVGGQSGSIYNEQFF
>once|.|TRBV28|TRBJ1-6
CASSPGGGNSPLHF
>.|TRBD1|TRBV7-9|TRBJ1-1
CASSPPGQGTSEAFF
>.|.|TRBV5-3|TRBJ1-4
CARSPDTTNEKLFF
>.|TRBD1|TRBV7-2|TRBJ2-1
CASSLESGGLGNEQFF
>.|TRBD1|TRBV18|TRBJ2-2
CASSSGQGRYTGELFF
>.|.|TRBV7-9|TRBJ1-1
CASSLLFDRRNTEAFF
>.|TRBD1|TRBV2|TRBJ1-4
CASTGTGFPEKLFF
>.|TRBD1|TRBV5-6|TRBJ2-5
CASSGLGQSETQYF
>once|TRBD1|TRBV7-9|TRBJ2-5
CASSWDRGIWETQYF
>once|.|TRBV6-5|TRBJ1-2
CASSYNIQILNYGYTF
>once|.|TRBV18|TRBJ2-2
CASSPGGELFF
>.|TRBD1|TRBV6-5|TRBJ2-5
CASSRTGQETQYF
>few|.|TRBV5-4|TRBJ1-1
CASSTDLNTEAFF
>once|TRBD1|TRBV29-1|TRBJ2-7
CSATPGQGGPYEQYF
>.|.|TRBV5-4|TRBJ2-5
CASSLQGYQETQYF
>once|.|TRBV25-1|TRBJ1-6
CASSDARGLNSPLHF
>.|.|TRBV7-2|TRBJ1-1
CASSSREAEAFF
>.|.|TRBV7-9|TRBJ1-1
CASSNRAVTEAFF
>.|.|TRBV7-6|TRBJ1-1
CASSQPGRGPAFF
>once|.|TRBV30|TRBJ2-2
CAWSTAGELFF
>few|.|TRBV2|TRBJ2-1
CASSQSGWQFF
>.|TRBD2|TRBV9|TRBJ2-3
CASSASLAGVTDTQYF
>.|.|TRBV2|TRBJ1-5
CATRRTVNQPQHF
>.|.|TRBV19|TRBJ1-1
CASRSTGWSAFF